This T cell receptor beta chain came from a study of CD8 T cells in ankylosing spondylitis. Study-wide points: Apparently characteristic of ankylosing spondylitis blood was a TCR beta motif (fewer than ten highly homologous variants). Disease-linked clones were found to be CD8+ and relatively rare in peripheral blood. Earlier literature documents some of the motif variants in reactive arthritis synovial fluid and blood.

Generation of TCR beta libraries employed quantitative 5'-RACE incorporating molecular barcodes. One entry per CDR3 protein results from TCRdb running MiXCR on the 5' RACE reads. Counted here are about 130,000 distinct CDR3 sequences, approximately 7.4% occurring once; the ten biggest clones make up around 11%. This clonotype was seen a handful of times. The antigen is undetermined. This CDR3 comprises 16 residues. With 7 bases removed from V and 0 bases from J, the gap between germline ends came to 17 bases. This chain connects TRBV12-3 or TRBV12-4 to TRBJ2-3; possibly TRBD1 or TRBD2 for D (5 bases each). Sequencing used blood, either unsorted or a sorted T cell fraction (not recorded which). The receptor's source is a female donor with ankylosing spondylitis or in good health (not recorded which). CDR3 sequence reads: CASKQPGPRSTDTQYF. The DNA for the CDR3 is TGTGCCAGCAAACAACCGGGACCGCGTAGCACAGATACGCAGTATTTT.